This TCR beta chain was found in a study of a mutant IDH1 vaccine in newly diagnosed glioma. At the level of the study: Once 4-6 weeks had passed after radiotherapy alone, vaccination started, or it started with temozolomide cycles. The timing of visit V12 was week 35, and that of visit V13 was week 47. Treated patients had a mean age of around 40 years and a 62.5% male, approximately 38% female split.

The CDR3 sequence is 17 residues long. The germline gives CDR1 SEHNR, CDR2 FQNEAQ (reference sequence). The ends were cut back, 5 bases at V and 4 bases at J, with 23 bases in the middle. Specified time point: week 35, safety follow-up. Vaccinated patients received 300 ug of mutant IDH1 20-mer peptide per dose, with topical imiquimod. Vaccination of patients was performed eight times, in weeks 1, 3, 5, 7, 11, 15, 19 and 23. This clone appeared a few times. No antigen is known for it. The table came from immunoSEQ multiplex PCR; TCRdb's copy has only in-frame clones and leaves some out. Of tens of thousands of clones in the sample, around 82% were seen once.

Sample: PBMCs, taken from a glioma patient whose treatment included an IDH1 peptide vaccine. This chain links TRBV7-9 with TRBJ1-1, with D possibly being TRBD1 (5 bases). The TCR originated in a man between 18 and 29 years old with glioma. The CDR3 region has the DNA TGTGCCAGCAGCCGGCTGGGACCCAGGGAGTCGGGCACTGAAGCTTTCTTT. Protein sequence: CASSRLGPRESGTEAFF.